These T cell receptor beta chains were read from a single sample in a study of T cells in Graves' hyperthyroidism and ophthalmopathy. MiXCR was run by TCRdb on the multiplex PCR reads, yielding one entry per CDR3 protein. The sample has around 100,000 distinct CDR3 sequences, less than 55% seen once. Material: blood. These receptors originate from a man aged 40-49 years with Graves' hyperthyroidism. Each CDR3 is given with its conserved first and last residue. The D gene is left open where the match is weak. Some rows mark clone size as missing; the rest say once, few, many or name a class of expanded clone.

d_call	v_call	j_call	clone_size	cdr3_aa	cdr3_nt
.	TRBV24-1	TRBJ2-3	many	CATSEQGTDTQYF	TGTGCCACCAGTGAGCAGGGCACAGATACGCAGTATTTT
.	TRBV9	TRBJ2-1	many	CASSVRNRVNGQFF	TGTGCCAGCAGCGTACGGAACAGGGTCAATGGGCAGTTCTTC
.	TRBV11-2	TRBJ1-5	.	CASSLNGRKETQHF	TGTGCCAGCAGCTTAAACGGGAGGAAGGAGACCCAGCATTTT
.	TRBV24-1	TRBJ1-1	.	CATRSEGNTEAFF	TGTGCCACCAGGTCCGAGGGGAACACGGAAGCTTTCTTT
.	TRBV7-9	TRBJ1-1	many	CASSPAGETEAFF	TGTGCCAGCAGCCCGGCCGGGGAGACTGAAGCTTTCTTT
TRBD2	TRBV4-1	TRBJ2-5	many	CASSRTSGGAGETQYF	TGCGCCAGCAGCCGAACTAGCGGGGGGGCCGGAGAGACCCAGTACTTC
.	TRBV10-3	TRBJ2-7	.	CAINQQGVHF	TGTGCCATCAATCAACAGGGTGTCCACTTC
.	TRBV2	TRBJ2-2	few	CASSGELFF	TGTGCCAGCAGTGGGGAGCTGTTTTTT
TRBD1	TRBV15	TRBJ1-6	medium-sized	CATSRTGQVTSPLHF	TGTGCCACCAGCAGAACGGGACAGGTAACTTCACCCCTCCACTTT
.	TRBV24-1	TRBJ2-3	many	CAVASTDTDTQYF	TGTGCCGTCGCCAGCACCGACACAGATACGCAGTATTTT
.	TRBV2	TRBJ1-2	.	CASKGGSYGYTF	TGTGCCAGCAAGGGGGGAAGCTATGGCTACACCTTC
.	TRBV29-1	TRBJ1-1	.	CSVVSNMNTEAFF	TGCAGCGTTGTGTCTAACATGAACACCGAAGCTTTCTTT
.	TRBV20-1	TRBJ1-4	.	CSARDRENEKLLF	TGCAGTGCTAGAGATCGGGAGAATGAAAAACTGCTTTTT
.	TRBV19	TRBJ1-5	many	CASSITGSQPQHF	TGTGCCAGTAGTATTACAGGGTCCCAGCCCCAGCATTTT
TRBD2	TRBV7-6	TRBJ2-1	many	CASSLDPGLTSFYNEQFF	TGTGCCAGCAGCTTAGACCCGGGACTAACTTCCTTCTACAATGAGCAGTTCTTC
TRBD1	TRBV25-1	TRBJ1-1	many	CASSESGRGRMNTEAFF	TGTGCCAGCAGTGAATCGGGCAGGGGGCGGATGAACACTGAAGCTTTCTTT
TRBD2	TRBV9	TRBJ2-5	many	CASSAITGLAETQYF	TGTGCCAGCAGCGCAATTACGGGACTAGCCGAGACCCAGTACTTC
TRBD1	TRBV10-3	TRBJ2-7	.	CAIRDRTGGIYEQYF	TGTGCCATCAGGGACAGGACAGGGGGCATTTACGAGCAGTACTTC
.	TRBV7-3	TRBJ1-1	.	CASSLSGGDTEAFF	TGTGCCAGCAGCTTAAGCGGGGGGGACACTGAAGCTTTCTTT
.	TRBV2	TRBJ1-2	.	CASSEEEGYGYTF	TGTGCCAGCAGTGAAGAGGAGGGGTATGGCTACACCTTC
TRBD1	TRBV15	TRBJ2-7	.	CATRRGTGNYEQYF	TGTGCCACCAGGAGAGGGACAGGGAACTACGAGCAGTACTTC
.	TRBV2	TRBJ2-7	many	CASSESQVPSYEQYF	TGTGCCAGCAGTGAATCACAGGTGCCCTCCTACGAGCAGTACTTC
TRBD2	TRBV6-5	TRBJ2-7	.	CASTSGDYYEQYF	TGTGCCAGCACTAGCGGAGATTATTACGAGCAGTACTTC
.	TRBV15	TRBJ1-4	.	CATSRDREGKLFF	TGTGCCACCAGCAGAGACAGGGAGGGAAAACTGTTTTTT
.	TRBV30	TRBJ1-2	.	CAWSAGAALYGYTF	TGTGCCTGGAGTGCAGGGGCCGCTCTATATGGCTACACCTTC
.	TRBV5-8	TRBJ2-4	.	CASNVLGKNIQYF	TGTGCCAGCAACGTATTGGGGAAAAACATTCAGTACTTC
.	TRBV21-1	TRBJ1-1	few	CASSFSTGRNTEAFF	TGTGCCAGCAGCTTTTCGACAGGGCGGAACACTGAAGCTTTCTTT
.	TRBV6-5	TRBJ2-3	many	CASRQDSLSVLDTQYF	TGTGCCAGCAGGCAAGACTCGCTTTCGGTTCTTGATACGCAGTATTTT
.	TRBV29-1	TRBJ2-1	.	CSVRAGGNEQFF	TGCAGCGTCCGAGCGGGCGGGAATGAGCAGTTCTTC
.	TRBV2	TRBJ2-7	.	CASSEAPYSEQYF	TGTGCCAGCAGTGAAGCGCCATACAGCGAGCAGTACTTC
TRBD1	TRBV2	TRBJ1-5	many	CASSVVTGTGGTPQHF	TGTGCCAGCAGTGTTGTAACCGGGACAGGGGGCACGCCCCAGCATTTT
.	TRBV20-1	TRBJ2-7	.	CSAMVVQSYEQYF	TGCAGTGCTATGGTGGTCCAATCCTACGAGCAGTACTTC
.	TRBV6-5	TRBJ1-2	few	CASSLGVGYGYTF	TGTGCCAGCAGTTTAGGGGTTGGGTATGGCTACACCTTC
TRBD1	TRBV7-2	TRBJ1-4	once	CASSLPGQGYEKLFF	TGTGCCAGCAGCCTACCGGGACAGGGGTATGAAAAACTGTTTTTT
TRBD2	TRBV7-6	TRBJ2-1	many	CASSLRTGGGNEQFF	TGTGCCAGCAGCTTGAGGACCGGCGGGGGGAATGAGCAGTTCTTC
.	TRBV7-2	TRBJ1-3	many	CASSLNSGNTIYF	TGTGCCAGCAGCTTAAACTCTGGAAACACCATATATTTT
TRBD2	TRBV20-1	TRBJ2-5	many	CSASPLAGEGTQYF	TGCAGTGCTAGCCCCCTAGCGGGGGAAGGGACCCAGTACTTC
.	TRBV6-9	TRBJ1-3	.	CASSSWQNSGNTIYF	TGTGCCAGCAGTTCTTGGCAGAACTCTGGAAACACCATATATTTT
.	TRBV20-1	TRBJ1-6	.	CSASRLGNSPLHF	TGCAGTGCCAGCAGGTTGGGTAATTCACCCCTCCACTTT
.	TRBV5-6	TRBJ2-3	.	CASSLGGDTQYF	TGTGCCAGCAGCTTGGGTGGAGATACGCAGTATTTT
.	TRBV7-2	TRBJ2-7	.	CASSGRLNTGEQYF	TGTGCCAGCAGCGGCAGGCTGAACACCGGGGAGCAGTACTTC
TRBD1	TRBV5-1	TRBJ2-5	many	CASSLGGTGTQETQYF	TGCGCCAGCAGCTTGGGCGGGACAGGGACCCAAGAGACCCAGTACTTC